This passage covers 5 T cell receptor beta chains from one sample sequenced in a study of CD8+ T cells in alopecia areata. RNA extraction was followed by reverse transcription into cDNA, which acted as the sequencing template. Sequencing was performed with immunoSEQ multiplex PCR; in TCRdb, only in-frame clones are kept and a portion is missing. The sample yields a few hundred thousand clones, more than 45% seen once. Documented treatment: oral pan-JAK inhibitor, 5-10 mg twice daily. Material: CD4+ T cells sorted from blood, obtained at week 4, from a patient treated with tofacitinib. These receptors all come from a human donor with alopecia areata.

This chain's CDR3 is CASSVGTGEETQYF. DNA of the CDR3: TGCGCCAGCAGCGTAGGGACAGGGGAGGAGACCCAGTACTTC. The V call is TRBV5-1, the J call TRBJ2-5, with TRBD1 matching over 10 bases. Trimming removed 4 bases from V and 5 bases from J; junction bases left unmatched: 5. From germline, CDR1 is SGHRS and CDR2 YFSETQ. The CDR3 covers 14 residues.

The V call is TRBV29-1, the J call TRBJ1-2; 7 bases map to TRBD1. The CDR3 runs to 13 residues. The trim removed 6 bases at V and 6 bases at J, leaving 10 bases unmatched. Looked up from germline, CDR1 is SQVTM and CDR2 is ANQGSEA. CDR3 nucleotide sequence: TGCAGCGTCCGAGCCACAGGGGCGGATGGCTACACCTTC. Translation gives CSVRATGADGYTF.

This CDR3 is CASSAYRYNEQFF. The CDR3 region has the DNA TGCGCCAGCAGCGCGTATCGGTACAATGAGCAGTTCTTC. The chain links TRBV4-1 to TRBJ2-1; D gene ambiguous. The germline V and J ends were trimmed by 5 bases and 4 bases, with 9 bases remaining between them. The CDR3 is 13 residues long. CDR1 is MGHRA and CDR2 is YSYEKL in the germline V gene.

The J gene is TRBJ1-6, the V gene TRBV4-3, with unresolved D. Germline CDR1 and CDR2: LGHNA and YSLEER. V gave up 1 base and J gave up 0 bases, with 10 bases separating them. The CDR3 extends over 17 amino acids. CDR3 DNA: TGCGCCAGCAGCCAAGTGGGAGGGAGCTCCTATAATTCACCCCTCCACTTT. This sequence encodes CASSQVGGSSYNSPLHF.

The chain employs TRBV25-1 and TRBJ2-5; D call uncertain. Germline V lookup: CDR1 MGHDK, CDR2 SYGVNS. V was cut by 1 base and J by 5 bases, with 11 bases left in between. The CDR3 length is 14 residues. The CDR3 sequence: CASSESTVLETQYF. The CDR3 coding sequence is TGTGCCAGCAGTGAATCGACGGTGCTGGAGACCCAGTACTTC.